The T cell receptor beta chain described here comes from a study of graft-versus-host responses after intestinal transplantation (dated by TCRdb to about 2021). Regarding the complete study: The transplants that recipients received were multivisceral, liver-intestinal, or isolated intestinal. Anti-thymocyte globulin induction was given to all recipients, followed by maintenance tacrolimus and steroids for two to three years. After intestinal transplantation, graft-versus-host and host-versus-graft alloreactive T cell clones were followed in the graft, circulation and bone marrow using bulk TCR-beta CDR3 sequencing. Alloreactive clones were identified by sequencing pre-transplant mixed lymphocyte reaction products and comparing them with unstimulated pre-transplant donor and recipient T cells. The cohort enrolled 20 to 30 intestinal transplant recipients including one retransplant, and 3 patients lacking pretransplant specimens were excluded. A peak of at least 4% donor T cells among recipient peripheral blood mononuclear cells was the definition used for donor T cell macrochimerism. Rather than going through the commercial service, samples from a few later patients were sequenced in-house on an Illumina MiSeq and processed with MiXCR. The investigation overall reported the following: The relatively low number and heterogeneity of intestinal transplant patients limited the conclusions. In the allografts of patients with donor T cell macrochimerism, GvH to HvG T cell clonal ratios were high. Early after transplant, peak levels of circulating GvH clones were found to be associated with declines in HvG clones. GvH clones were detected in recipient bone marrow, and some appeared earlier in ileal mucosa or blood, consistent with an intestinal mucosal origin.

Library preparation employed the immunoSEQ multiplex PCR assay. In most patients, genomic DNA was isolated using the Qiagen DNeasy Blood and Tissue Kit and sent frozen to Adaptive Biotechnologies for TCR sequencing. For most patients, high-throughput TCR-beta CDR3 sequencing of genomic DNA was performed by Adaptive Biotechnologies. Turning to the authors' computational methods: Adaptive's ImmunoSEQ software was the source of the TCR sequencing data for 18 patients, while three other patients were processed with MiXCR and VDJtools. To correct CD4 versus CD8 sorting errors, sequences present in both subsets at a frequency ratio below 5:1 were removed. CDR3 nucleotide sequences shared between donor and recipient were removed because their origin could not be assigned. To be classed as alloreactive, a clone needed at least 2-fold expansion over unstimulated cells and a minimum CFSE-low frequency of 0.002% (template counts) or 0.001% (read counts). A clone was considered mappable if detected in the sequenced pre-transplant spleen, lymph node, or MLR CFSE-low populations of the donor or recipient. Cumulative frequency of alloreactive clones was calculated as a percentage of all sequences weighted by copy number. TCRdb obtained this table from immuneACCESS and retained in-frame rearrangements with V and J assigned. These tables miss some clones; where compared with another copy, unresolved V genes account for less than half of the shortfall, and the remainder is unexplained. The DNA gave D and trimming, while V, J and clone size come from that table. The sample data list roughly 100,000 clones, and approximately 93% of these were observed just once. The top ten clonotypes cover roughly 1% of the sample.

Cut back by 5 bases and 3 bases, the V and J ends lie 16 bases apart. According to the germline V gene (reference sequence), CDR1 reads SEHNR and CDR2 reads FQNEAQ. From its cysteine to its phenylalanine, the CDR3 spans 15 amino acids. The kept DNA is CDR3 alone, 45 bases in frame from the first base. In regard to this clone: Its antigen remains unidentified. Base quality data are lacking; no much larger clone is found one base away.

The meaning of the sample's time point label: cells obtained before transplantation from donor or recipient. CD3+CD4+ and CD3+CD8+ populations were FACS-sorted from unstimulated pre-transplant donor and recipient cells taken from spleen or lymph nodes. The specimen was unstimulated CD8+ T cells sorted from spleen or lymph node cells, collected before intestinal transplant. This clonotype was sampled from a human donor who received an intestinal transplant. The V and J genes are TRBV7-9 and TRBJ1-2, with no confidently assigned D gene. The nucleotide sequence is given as TGTGCCAGCAGCCCGAGGCCCTATGAGGACTATGGCTACACCTTC. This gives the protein CASSPRPYEDYGYTF.